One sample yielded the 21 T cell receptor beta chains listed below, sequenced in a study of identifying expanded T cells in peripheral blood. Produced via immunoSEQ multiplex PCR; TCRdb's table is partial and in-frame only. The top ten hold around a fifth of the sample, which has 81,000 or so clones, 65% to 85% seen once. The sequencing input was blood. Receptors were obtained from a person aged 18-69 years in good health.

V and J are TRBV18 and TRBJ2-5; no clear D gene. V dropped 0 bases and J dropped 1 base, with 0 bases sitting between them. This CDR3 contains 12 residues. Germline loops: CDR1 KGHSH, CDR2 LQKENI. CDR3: CASSPPQETQYF. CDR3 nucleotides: TGTGCCAGCTCACCACCCCAAGAGACCCAGTACTTC.

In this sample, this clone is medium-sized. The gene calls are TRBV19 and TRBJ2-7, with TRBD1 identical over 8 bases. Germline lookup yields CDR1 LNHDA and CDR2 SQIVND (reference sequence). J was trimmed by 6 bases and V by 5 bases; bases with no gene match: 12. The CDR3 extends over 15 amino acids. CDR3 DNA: TGTGCCAGTAGTTCAGCGGACAGGGATTTAGCCGAGCAGTACTTC. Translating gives CASSSADRDLAEQYF.

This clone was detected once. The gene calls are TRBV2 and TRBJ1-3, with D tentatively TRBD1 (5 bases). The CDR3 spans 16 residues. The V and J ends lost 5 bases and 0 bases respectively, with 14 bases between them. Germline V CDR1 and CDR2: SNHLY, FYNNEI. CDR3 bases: TGTGCCAGCAGTAGACCGACAGTCAACTCTGGAAACACCATATATTTT. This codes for CASSRPTVNSGNTIYF.

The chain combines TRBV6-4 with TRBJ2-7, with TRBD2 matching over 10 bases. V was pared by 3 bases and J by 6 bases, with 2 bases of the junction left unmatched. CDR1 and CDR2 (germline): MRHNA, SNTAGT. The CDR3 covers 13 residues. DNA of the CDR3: TGTGCCAGCAGTGATACTAGCGGGACCGAGCAGTACTTC. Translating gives CASSDTSGTEQYF.

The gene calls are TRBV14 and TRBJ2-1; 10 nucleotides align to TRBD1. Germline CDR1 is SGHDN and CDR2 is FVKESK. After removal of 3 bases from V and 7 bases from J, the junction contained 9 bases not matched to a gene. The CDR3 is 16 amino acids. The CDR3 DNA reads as TGTGCCAGCAGCCACATACCGGGACAGGGGACTAATGAGCAGTTCTTC. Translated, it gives CASSHIPGQGTNEQFF.

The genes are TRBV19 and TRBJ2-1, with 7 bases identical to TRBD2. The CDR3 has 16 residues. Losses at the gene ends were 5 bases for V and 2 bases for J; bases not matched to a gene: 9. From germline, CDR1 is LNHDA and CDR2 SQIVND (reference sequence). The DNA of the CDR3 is TGTGCCAGTAGTCCCCCCTTTGCGGGAGCCTACAATGAGCAGTTCTTC. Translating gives CASSPPFAGAYNEQFF.

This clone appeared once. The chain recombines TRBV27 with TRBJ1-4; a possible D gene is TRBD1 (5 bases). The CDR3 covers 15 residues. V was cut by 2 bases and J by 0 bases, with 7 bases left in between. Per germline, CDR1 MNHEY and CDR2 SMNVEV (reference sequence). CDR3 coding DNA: TGTGCCAGCAGTTTAATGGGGGCAACTAATGAAAAACTGTTTTTT. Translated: CASSLMGATNEKLFF.

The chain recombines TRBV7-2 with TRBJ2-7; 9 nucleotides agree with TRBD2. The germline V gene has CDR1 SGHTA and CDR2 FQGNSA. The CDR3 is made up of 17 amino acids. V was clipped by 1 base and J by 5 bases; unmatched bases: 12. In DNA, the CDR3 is TGTGCCAGCAGCTTAGATATTATGGCGGGAGGGTCCCACGAGCAGTACTTC. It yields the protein CASSLDIMAGGSHEQYF.

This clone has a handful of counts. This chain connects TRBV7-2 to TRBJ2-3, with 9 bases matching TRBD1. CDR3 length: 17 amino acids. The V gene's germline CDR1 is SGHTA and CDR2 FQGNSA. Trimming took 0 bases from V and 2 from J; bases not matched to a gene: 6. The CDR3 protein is CASSLAGTGGFTDTQYF. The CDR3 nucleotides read TGTGCCAGCAGCTTAGCAGGAACAGGGGGCTTCACAGATACGCAGTATTTT.

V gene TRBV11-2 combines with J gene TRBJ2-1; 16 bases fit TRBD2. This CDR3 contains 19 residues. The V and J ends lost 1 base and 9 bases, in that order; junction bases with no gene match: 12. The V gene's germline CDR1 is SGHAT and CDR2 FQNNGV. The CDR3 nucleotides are TGTGCCAGCAGCTTAGCGGGGCGGGGGACTAGCGGGAGGGCCGGTGAGCAGTTCTTC. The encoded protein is CASSLAGRGTSGRAGEQFF.

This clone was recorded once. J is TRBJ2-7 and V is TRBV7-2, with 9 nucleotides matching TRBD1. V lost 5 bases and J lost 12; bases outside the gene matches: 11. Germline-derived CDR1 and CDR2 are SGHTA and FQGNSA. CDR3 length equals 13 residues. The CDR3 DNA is TGTGCCAGCAGCCCGGGACAGGGTTTTAGTAGGTACTTC. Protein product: CASSPGQGFSRYF. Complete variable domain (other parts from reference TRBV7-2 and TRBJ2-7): GAGVSQSPSNKVTEKGKDVELRCDPISGHTALYWYRQSLGQGLEFLIYFQGNSAPDKSGLPSDRFSAERTGGSVSTLTIQRTQQEDSAVYLCASSPGQGFSRYFGPGTRLTVT.

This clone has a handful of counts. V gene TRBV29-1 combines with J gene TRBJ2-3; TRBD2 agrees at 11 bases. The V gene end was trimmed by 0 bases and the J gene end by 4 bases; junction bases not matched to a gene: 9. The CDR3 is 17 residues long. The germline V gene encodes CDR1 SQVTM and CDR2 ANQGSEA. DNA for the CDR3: TGCAGCGTTGAAGATGGCTTTTTGGGACTAGCGGCAGATACGCAGTATTTT. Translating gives CSVEDGFLGLAADTQYF.

This CDR3 is CASSIDSSNQPQHF. CDR3 sequence (DNA): TGTGCCAGTAGTATTGACAGTAGCAATCAGCCCCAGCATTTT. This sequence joins TRBV19 and TRBJ1-5; tentatively, D is TRBD1 (5 bases). V was cut by 3 bases and J by 0 bases, with 6 bases left in between. Per germline, CDR1 LNHDA and CDR2 SQIVND (reference sequence). This CDR3 is built from 14 residues.

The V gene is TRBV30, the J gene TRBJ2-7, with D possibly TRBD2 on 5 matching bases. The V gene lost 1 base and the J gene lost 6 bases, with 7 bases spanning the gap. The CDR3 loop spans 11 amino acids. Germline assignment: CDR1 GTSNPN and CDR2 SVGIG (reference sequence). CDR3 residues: CAWSGGPEQYF. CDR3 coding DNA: TGTGCCTGGAGTGGAGGGCCCGAGCAGTACTTC.

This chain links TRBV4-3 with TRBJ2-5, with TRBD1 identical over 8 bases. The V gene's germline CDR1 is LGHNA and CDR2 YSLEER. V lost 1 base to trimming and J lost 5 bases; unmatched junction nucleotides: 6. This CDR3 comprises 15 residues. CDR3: CASSQGLTGVETQYF. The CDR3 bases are TGCGCCAGCAGCCAAGGCCTGACAGGGGTCGAGACCCAGTACTTC.

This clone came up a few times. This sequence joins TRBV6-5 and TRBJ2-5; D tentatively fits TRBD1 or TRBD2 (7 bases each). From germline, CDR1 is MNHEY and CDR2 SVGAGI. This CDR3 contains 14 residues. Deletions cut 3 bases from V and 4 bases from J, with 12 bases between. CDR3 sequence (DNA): TGTGCCAGCAGTTATCAGGGGGGGCGAGAGACCCAGTACTTC. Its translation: CASSYQGGRETQYF.

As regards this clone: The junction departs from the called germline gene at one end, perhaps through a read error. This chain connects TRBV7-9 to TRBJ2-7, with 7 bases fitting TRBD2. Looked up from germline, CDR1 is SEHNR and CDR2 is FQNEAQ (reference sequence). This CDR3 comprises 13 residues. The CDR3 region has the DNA TGTGCCAGCAGCAGCCGGGACTACCGCTTGAGGGACTTC. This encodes CASSSRDYRLRDF. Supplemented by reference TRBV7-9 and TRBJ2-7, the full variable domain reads DTGVSQNPRHKITKRGQNVTFRCDPISEHNRLYWYRQTLGQGPEFLTYFQNEAQLEKSRLLSDRFSAERPKGSFSTLEIQRTEQGDSAMYLCASSSRDYRLRDFGPGTRLTVT.

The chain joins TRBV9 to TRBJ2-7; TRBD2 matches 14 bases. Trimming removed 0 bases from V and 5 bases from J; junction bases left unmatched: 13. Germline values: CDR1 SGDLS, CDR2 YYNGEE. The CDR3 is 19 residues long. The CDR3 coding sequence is TGTGCCAGCAGCGTAGGGCCGGGACTAGCGGGAGACCTGAGGGACGAGCAGTACTTC. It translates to CASSVGPGLAGDLRDEQYF.

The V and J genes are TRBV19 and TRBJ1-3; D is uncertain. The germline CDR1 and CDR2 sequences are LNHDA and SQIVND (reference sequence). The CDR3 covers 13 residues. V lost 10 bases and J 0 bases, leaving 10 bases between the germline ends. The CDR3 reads CATQVNSGNTIYF. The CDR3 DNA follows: TGTGCCACTCAGGTTAACTCTGGAAACACCATATATTTT.

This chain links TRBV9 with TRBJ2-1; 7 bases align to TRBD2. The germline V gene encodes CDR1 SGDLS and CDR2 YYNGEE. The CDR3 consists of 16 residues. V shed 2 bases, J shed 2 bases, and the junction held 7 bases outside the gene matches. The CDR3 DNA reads TGTGCCAGCAGCGTCTGGGGAGGGGAAACCTACAATGAGCAGTTCTTC. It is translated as CASSVWGGETYNEQFF.

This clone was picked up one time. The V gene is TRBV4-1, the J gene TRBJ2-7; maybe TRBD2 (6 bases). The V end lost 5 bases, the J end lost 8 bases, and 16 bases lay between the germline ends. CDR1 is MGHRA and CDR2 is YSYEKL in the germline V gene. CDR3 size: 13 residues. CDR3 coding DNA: TGCGCCAGCAGCGTACGACCGGGACTTCAGCAGTACTTC. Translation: CASSVRPGLQQYF.